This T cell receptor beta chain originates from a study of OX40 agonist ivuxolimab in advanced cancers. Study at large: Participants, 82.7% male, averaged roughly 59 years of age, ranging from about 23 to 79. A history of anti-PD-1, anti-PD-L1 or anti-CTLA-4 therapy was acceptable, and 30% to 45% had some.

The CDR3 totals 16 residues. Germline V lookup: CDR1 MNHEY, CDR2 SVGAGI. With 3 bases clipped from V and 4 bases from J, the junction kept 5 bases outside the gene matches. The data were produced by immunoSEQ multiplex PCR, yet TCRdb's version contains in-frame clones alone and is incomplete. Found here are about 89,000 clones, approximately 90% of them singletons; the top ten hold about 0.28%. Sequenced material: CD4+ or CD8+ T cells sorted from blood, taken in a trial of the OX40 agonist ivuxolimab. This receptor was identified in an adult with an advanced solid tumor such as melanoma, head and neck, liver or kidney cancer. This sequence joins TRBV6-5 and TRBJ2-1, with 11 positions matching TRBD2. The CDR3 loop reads CASSYYGTSGYNEQFF. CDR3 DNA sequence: TGTGCCAGCAGTTATTACGGGACTAGCGGTTACAATGAGCAGTTCTTC.